This T cell receptor beta chain was sequenced for a study of blood T cell repertoires in COVID-19. Libraries were prepared by immunoSEQ multiplex PCR; TCRdb keeps only in-frame clonotypes and omits some of them. This sample has approximately 220,000 clones, with about nine tenths found just once. The CDR3 consists of 15 residues. The V end was cut by 3 bases, the J end by 1 base, with 12 bases between. CDR1 is MGHDK and CDR2 is SYGVNS in the germline V gene. This rearrangement joins TRBV25-1 to TRBJ2-5; tentatively, D is TRBD2 (6 bases). This TCR derives from a young woman who had recovered from COVID-19. The sequencing input was PBMCs or T cells enriched from blood (not recorded which). The CDR3 here is CASSDLRGPQETQYF. DNA for the CDR3: TGTGCCAGCAGTGATTTGCGGGGCCCCCAAGAGACCCAGTACTTC.